The 28 T cell receptor beta chains presented below share a single source sample, sequenced in a study of blood T cell repertoires in COVID-19. The data were produced by immunoSEQ multiplex PCR, yet TCRdb's version contains in-frame clones alone and is incomplete. The data contain 190,000 or so clones, around four fifths of them seen just once; the ten biggest clones take up around 9.2%. Sequencing was carried out using PBMCs or T cells enriched from blood (not recorded which). The receptor source for this set is a man aged 40-49 years who had recovered from COVID-19.

The chain couples TRBV4-2 to TRBJ1-2; a weak D match, TRBD1 (5 bases). Trimming took off 1 base at V and 8 bases at J, with 14 bases between the two ends. CDR1 is LGHNA and CDR2 is YNFKEQ in the germline V gene. The CDR3 is made up of 14 amino acids. The CDR3 region has the DNA TGTGCCAGCAGCCAAGTCTCAGGAAGGGGAGGCTACACCTTC. It encodes CASSQVSGRGGYTF.

This chain joins TRBV5-1 and TRBJ1-1, with D possibly matching TRBD1 (6 bases). The CDR3 has 15 residues. The germline V gene encodes CDR1 SGHRS and CDR2 YFSETQ. The V end lost 1 base, the J end lost 0 bases, and 10 bases lay between the germline ends. The CDR3 region is CASSLNAGVNTEAFF. In DNA, the CDR3 is TGCGCCAGCAGCTTGAATGCAGGGGTGAACACTGAAGCTTTCTTT.

The chain is built from TRBV19 and TRBJ2-3, with 8 bases matching TRBD2. Trimming cost V 8 bases and J 0 bases; bases outside gene matches: 7. The length of the CDR3 is 15 residues. The germline CDR1 and CDR2 sequences are LNHDA and SQIVND (reference sequence). CDR3 DNA: TGTGCCAGTGCGCGGACTAGCAGCAGCACAGATACGCAGTATTTT. As protein: CASARTSSSTDTQYF.

The CDR3 sequence: CASSLIGVPTNEQFF. The CDR3, as DNA: TGTGCCAGCAGCTTGATCGGGGTTCCTACCAATGAGCAGTTCTTC. V usage is TRBV5-4 and J usage is TRBJ2-1; weak D call: TRBD2 (5 bases). Trimming removed 1 base at V and 6 bases at J, with 14 bases between. Germline CDR1 is SGHNT and CDR2 is YYREEE (reference sequence). There are 15 residues in the CDR3.

This rearrangement joins TRBV2 to TRBJ1-1, with D hard to call. Trimming cost V 2 bases and J 5 bases, with 15 bases left between them. Per germline, CDR1 SNHLY and CDR2 FYNNEI. CDR3 size: 15 residues. CDR3 sequence (DNA): TGTGCCAGCAGTGAAATGGCCGGGTATGGAACTGAAGCTTTCTTT. This sequence encodes CASSEMAGYGTEAFF.

This clone showed up just a few times. The V call is TRBV9, the J call TRBJ2-3; 7 nucleotides agree with TRBD2. CDR1 is SGDLS and CDR2 is YYNGEE in the germline V gene. The CDR3 extends over 15 amino acids. V dropped 6 bases and J dropped 5; count of bases not matched to a gene: 12. The CDR3 DNA reads as TGTGCCAGCACCCAAGGGGAGCGGGGTATAGATACGCAGTATTTT. The encoded protein is CASTQGERGIDTQYF.

CDR3 sequence (DNA): TGTGCCAGCAGAGCCGGCGCTACAGACAGGTTAAATCAGCCCCAGCATTTT. Residues: CASRAGATDRLNQPQHF. V usage is TRBV27 and J usage is TRBJ1-5, with D possibly TRBD1 on 6 matching bases. CDR1 and CDR2 (germline): MNHEY, SMNVEV (reference sequence). This CDR3 spans 17 amino acids. Trimming took off 6 bases at V and 4 bases at J, with 22 bases between the two ends.

The chain uses TRBV9 and TRBJ2-1, with D possibly matching TRBD2 (5 bases). The CDR3 runs to 17 residues. CDR1 is SGDLS and CDR2 is YYNGEE in the germline V gene. The V end lost 3 bases, the J end lost 4 bases, and 20 bases lay between the germline ends. The CDR3 is CASSGGTGMPLYNEQFF. Written as DNA, the CDR3 is TGTGCCAGCAGCGGAGGAACCGGGATGCCATTATACAATGAGCAGTTCTTC.

This chain's CDR3 is CSVARVLMNTEAFF. CDR3 nucleotides: TGCAGCGTTGCCAGGGTGCTAATGAACACTGAAGCTTTCTTT. The gene calls are TRBV29-1 and TRBJ1-1, with a possible D match to TRBD1 (5 bases). This CDR3 region has 14 residues. Germline V gene lookup returns CDR1 SQVTM and CDR2 ANQGSEA. V lost 4 bases and J 0 bases, leaving 12 bases between the germline ends.

In nucleotides, the CDR3 is TGTGCCAGCAGCAGTAGCGGGAGTGGGAGGGCCAACGTCCTGACTTTC. The encoded protein is CASSSSGSGRANVLTF. This chain joins TRBV7-8 and TRBJ2-6, with TRBD2 matching 9 bases. The CDR3 is made up of 16 amino acids. Trimming took 5 bases from V and 5 from J; bases not matched to a gene: 7. CDR1 is SGHVS and CDR2 is FQNEAQ in the germline V gene.

The chain uses TRBV6-5 and TRBJ1-1; no definite D call. V was trimmed by 2 bases and J by 0 bases, leaving 7 bases between them. CDR3 length equals 14 residues. From germline, CDR1 is MNHEY and CDR2 SVGAGI. The chain's CDR3 is CASSYGRLNTEAFF. For the CDR3, the DNA is TGTGCCAGCAGTTACGGGAGGCTGAACACTGAAGCTTTCTTT.

The V and J genes are TRBV20-1 and TRBJ1-2; TRBD1 matches at 8 bases. This CDR3 is 13 amino acids long. Unmatched junction bases numbered 8, after V lost 3 bases and J lost 8 bases. Per germline, CDR1 DFQATT and CDR2 SNEGSKA (reference sequence). CDR3 loop: CSASAGTGYGYTF. In nucleotides, the CDR3 is TGCAGTGCTAGTGCCGGGACAGGCTACGGCTACACCTTC.

This clone was seen once. The genes are TRBV5-8 and TRBJ2-3; no reliable D call. This CDR3 comprises 12 residues. Germline V gene sequence: CDR1 SGHTS, CDR2 YDEGEE. Trimming left V 3 bases short and J 5 bases short, with 7 bases between. In nucleotides, the CDR3 is TGTGCCAGCAGCTCATTTGTAGATACGCAGTATTTT. It yields the protein CASSSFVDTQYF.

The rearrangement links TRBV11-2 to TRBJ1-1; D is unresolved. CDR1 is SGHAT, CDR2 FQNNGV, per germline. V lost 7 bases and J 9 bases, leaving 15 bases between the germline ends. The CDR3 extends over 12 amino acids. This CDR3 is CASTHGGIKAFF. CDR3 in DNA: TGTGCCAGCACCCATGGAGGGATCAAAGCTTTCTTT. Combining the CDR3 with reference TRBV11-2 and TRBJ1-1 gives the whole variable domain EAGVAQSPRYKIIEKRQSVAFWCNPISGHATLYWYQQILGQGPKLLIQFQNNGVVDDSQLPKDRFSAERLKGVDSTLKIQPAKLEDSAVYLCASTHGGIKAFFGQGTRLTVV.

This chain links TRBV19 with TRBJ2-2; 8 bases match TRBD1. Per the germline V gene, CDR1 is LNHDA and CDR2 is SQIVND (reference sequence). The junction had 1 base not matched to a gene; V was cut back by 1 base and J by 0 bases. CDR3 length: 16 residues. The CDR3 protein is CASSIGQGSNTGELFF. CDR3 DNA: TGTGCCAGTAGTATAGGACAGGGGTCGAACACCGGGGAGCTGTTTTTT.

This chain connects TRBV27 to TRBJ2-3; 8 bases fit TRBD1. Germline-derived CDR1 and CDR2 are MNHEY and SMNVEV (reference sequence). With 5 bases clipped from V and 3 bases from J, the junction kept 10 bases outside the gene matches. The CDR3 covers 16 residues. The CDR3 sequence is CASSPIQGAWTDTQYF. Written as DNA, the CDR3 is TGTGCCAGCAGTCCAATCCAGGGGGCCTGGACAGATACGCAGTATTTT.

This chain uses TRBV30 with TRBJ2-5, with 8 nucleotides matching TRBD1. CDR1 is GTSNPN, CDR2 SVGIG, per germline (reference sequence). The CDR3 is 12 residues long. The CDR3 here is CAHSQGEETQYF. CDR3 in DNA: TGTGCACATTCACAGGGGGAAGAGACCCAGTACTTC.

This chain connects TRBV5-5 to TRBJ2-7, with D maybe TRBD2 (6 bases). There are 15 residues in the CDR3. Germline V gives CDR1 SGHKS, CDR2 YYEKEE (reference sequence). Deletions cut 1 base from V and 0 bases from J, with 11 bases between. The CDR3 coding sequence is TGTGCCAGCAGCTTGTGGGACTTGAGCTCCTACGAGCAGTACTTC. Amino acids: CASSLWDLSSYEQYF.

The chain employs TRBV18 and TRBJ1-2; D uncertain. V was clipped by 3 bases and J by 2 bases, with 13 bases between them. Germline-derived CDR1 and CDR2 are KGHSH and LQKENI. The CDR3 consists of 15 residues. CDR3: CASSPSGRLNYGYTF. DNA of the CDR3: TGTGCCAGCTCACCTTCCGGTCGCTTAAACTATGGCTACACCTTC.

The CDR3 nucleotides read TGTGCCAGTAGCCCTAGCGGGAGGACTACTGGGGCCAACGTCCTGACTTTC. Protein sequence: CASSPSGRTTGANVLTF. This chain connects TRBV19 to TRBJ2-6, with 11 bases that match TRBD2. Germline V CDR1 and CDR2: LNHDA, SQIVND (reference sequence). The length of the CDR3 is 17 residues. Trimming removed 6 bases from V and 2 bases from J; junction bases left unmatched: 6. Using reference TRBV19 and TRBJ2-6 for the parts outside the CDR3, the full variable domain is DGGITQSPKYLFRKEGQNVTLSCEQNLNHDAMYWYRQDPGQGLRLIYYSQIVNDFQKGDIAEGYSVSREKKESFPLTVTSAQKNPTAFYLCASSPSGRTTGANVLTFGAGSRLTVL.

This clone appeared once. The chain combines TRBV20-1 with TRBJ2-7; D perhaps matches TRBD1 (6 bases). CDR1 and CDR2 (germline): DFQATT, SNEGSKA (reference sequence). The V end was cut by 3 bases, the J end by 9 bases, with 21 bases between. The CDR3 consists of 14 residues. The CDR3, as DNA: TGCAGTGCTAGTCGGCCAGGGGCCATTACAGGGCAGTACTTC. Protein sequence: CSASRPGAITGQYF.

This clone has just a few counts. The chain has TRBV2 and TRBJ1-2; no clear D. The V and J ends lost 9 bases and 5 bases respectively, with 25 bases between them. The V gene's germline CDR1 is SNHLY and CDR2 FYNNEI. The CDR3 has 16 amino acids. DNA of the CDR3: TGTGCCAGTATCAAGGAGGCAGTCCTCACGGCGTATGGCTACACCTTC. Translating gives CASIKEAVLTAYGYTF.

CDR3 coding DNA: TGCAGCGGACAGTATCACGGTCGGGCTTTCTTT. This encodes CSGQYHGRAFF. The chain uses TRBV29-1 and TRBJ1-1; D possibly corresponds to TRBD1 (5 bases). The CDR3 extends over 11 amino acids. The germline V and J ends were trimmed by 7 bases and 11 bases, with 17 bases remaining between them. From germline, CDR1 is SQVTM and CDR2 ANQGSEA.

This clone was observed a few times. The chain has TRBV6-5 and TRBJ1-1; 7 bases agree with TRBD1. Germline assignment: CDR1 MNHEY and CDR2 SVGAGI. V shed 2 bases, J shed 11 bases, and the junction held 2 bases outside the gene matches. The CDR3 loop spans 11 amino acids. The CDR3 reads CASSYAGQAFF. CDR3 sequence (DNA): TGTGCCAGCAGTTACGCGGGACAGGCTTTCTTT.

The chain couples TRBV5-4 to TRBJ2-1; TRBD1 aligns across 7 bases. The ends lost 6 bases at V and 5 bases at J; junction bases unmatched: 2. The CDR3 runs to 12 residues. Germline V CDR1 and CDR2: SGHNT, YYREEE (reference sequence). CDR3 in DNA: TGTGCCAGCATGGGACAGAACAATGAGCAGTTCTTC. Its protein product is CASMGQNNEQFF. The full variable domain, rest sourced from reference TRBV5-4 and TRBJ2-1, is ETGVTQSPTHLIKTRGQQVTLRCSSQSGHNTVSWYQQALGQGPQFIFQYYREEENGRGNFPPRFSGLQFPNYSSELNVNALELDDSALYLCASMGQNNEQFFGPGTRLTVL.

The chain recombines TRBV2 with TRBJ2-7; 7 bases agree with TRBD1. Germline trimming cut 2 bases from V and 3 bases from J; bases unmatched to any gene: 7. This CDR3 comprises 15 residues. The germline CDR1 and CDR2 sequences are SNHLY and FYNNEI. In DNA form, the CDR3 reads TGTGCCAGCAGTGAATCCGGGACAGAATTCTACGAGCAGTACTTC. As protein: CASSESGTEFYEQYF.

The V call is TRBV12-5, the J call TRBJ2-2, with 10 bases fitting TRBD2. The V gene's germline CDR1 is LGHNT and CDR2 FRNRAP. The CDR3 totals 15 residues. V shed 4 bases, J shed 6 bases, and the junction held 5 bases outside the gene matches. The CDR3 loop reads CASGSSGRGAGELFF. In DNA, the CDR3 is TGTGCTAGTGGTTCTAGCGGGAGAGGGGCCGGGGAGCTGTTTTTT.

The V gene is TRBV19, the J gene TRBJ2-1, with D possibly being TRBD1 (5 bases). V lost 3 bases and J lost 4, with 10 bases in between. Germline V gene lookup returns CDR1 LNHDA and CDR2 SQIVND (reference sequence). The CDR3 extends over 14 amino acids. This CDR3 is CASSMQGKYNEQFF. DNA for the CDR3: TGTGCCAGTAGTATGCAGGGCAAGTACAATGAGCAGTTCTTC.